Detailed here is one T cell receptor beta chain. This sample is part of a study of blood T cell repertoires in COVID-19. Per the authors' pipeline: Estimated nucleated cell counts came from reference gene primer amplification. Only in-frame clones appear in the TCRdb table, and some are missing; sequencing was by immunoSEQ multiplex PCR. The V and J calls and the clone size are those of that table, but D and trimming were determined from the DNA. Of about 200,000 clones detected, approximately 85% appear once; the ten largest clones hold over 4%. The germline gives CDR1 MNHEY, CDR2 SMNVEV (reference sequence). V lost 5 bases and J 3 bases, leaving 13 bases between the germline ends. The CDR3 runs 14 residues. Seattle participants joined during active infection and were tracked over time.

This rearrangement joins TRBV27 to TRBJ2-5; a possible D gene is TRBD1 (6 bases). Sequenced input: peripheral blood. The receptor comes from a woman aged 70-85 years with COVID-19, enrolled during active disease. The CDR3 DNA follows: TGTGCCAGCAGTCCCCCTAACAGGGAAGAGACCCAGTACTTC. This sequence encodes CASSPPNREETQYF.